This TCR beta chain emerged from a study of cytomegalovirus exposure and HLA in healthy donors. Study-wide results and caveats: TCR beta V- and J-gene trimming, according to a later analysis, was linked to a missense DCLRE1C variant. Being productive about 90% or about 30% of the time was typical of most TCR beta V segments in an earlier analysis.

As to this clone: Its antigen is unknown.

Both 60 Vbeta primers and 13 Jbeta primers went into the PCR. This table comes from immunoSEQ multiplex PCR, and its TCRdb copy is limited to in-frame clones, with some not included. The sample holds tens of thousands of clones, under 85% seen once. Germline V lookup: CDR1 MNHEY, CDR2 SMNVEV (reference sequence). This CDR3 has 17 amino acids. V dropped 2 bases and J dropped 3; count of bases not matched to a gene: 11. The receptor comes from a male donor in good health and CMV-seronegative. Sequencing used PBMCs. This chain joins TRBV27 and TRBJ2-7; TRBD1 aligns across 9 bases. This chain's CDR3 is CASSLGDRAPLGYEQYF. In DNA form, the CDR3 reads TGTGCCAGCAGTTTAGGGGACAGGGCCCCTTTAGGCTACGAGCAGTACTTC.